This TCR beta chain was sequenced during a study of draining lymph node invasion in breast cancer (dated by TCRdb to the early 2020s). Study-wide context: Nodal metastasis was diagnosed by histology and cytokeratin immunohistochemistry and confirmed by EpCAM/CD45 flow cytometry. In a separate targeted assay, sorted memory regulatory T cells and memory conventional CD4 T cells were compared across breast cancer tissues by bulk TCR-beta CDR3 sequencing. Matched non-invaded and tumor-invaded tumor-draining lymph nodes plus the primary tumor were contributed by each patient, with both Treg and Tconv subsets profiled. Lymph nodes from roughly 5 patients were covered by the separate targeted TCR sequencing, and for three of those patients the primary tumors were sequenced as well. Here is what the overall study found, with its caveats: Some of the top 100 tumor clones were detected in invaded and non-invaded nodes, and this detection was taken to suggest recirculation between tumor and draining nodes. Tracking the tumor top-100 clones was possible in just a couple of patients. Shared TCRs between Treg and Tconv subsets were considered suggestive but not proof of common clonal origin. In the targeted TCR-seq data, Tregs appeared to be more clonally expanded than Tconvs in all tissues, and lower diversity was found for both subsets in tumor than in lymph nodes. In each tissue, about 12-25% of Treg TCRs were also present in Tconvs, a finding interpreted as suggesting peripheral induction of Tregs. The data could not resolve whether Treg conversion took place in a given organ or whether converted Tregs recirculated between nodes and tumor.

For memory regulatory T cells, the sort was based on CD4+ CD45RA- CD25high cells. Tumor-draining lymph nodes were classified as non-invaded or invaded according to absence or presence of metastatic tumor cells. Before staining and sorting, a Miltenyi Pan T Cell isolation kit was used to pre-enrich the T cells. Immunohistochemistry for estrogen receptor, progesterone receptor, HER2 and Ki-67 was used to characterize primary tumors. Fresh surgical tissue was processed within a few hours after surgery by being cut into small fragments. Tissue fragments were enzymatically digested with Liberase TL plus DNase for 20 to 25 minutes and filtered through a 40-micrometer strainer. After DAPI live/dead staining, cells were sorted on a BD FACS Aria II at roughly 98-99% purity. Sorted cells were lysed in TCL buffer, and RNA was purified using a Norgen Single Cell RNA purification kit that included DNase treatment.

The CDR3 contains 12 residues, cysteine and phenylalanine counted. Only the CDR3 region is kept as DNA, spanning 36 bases read in frame from base 1. The CDR1 and CDR2 encoded by the germline V gene (reference sequence) are DFQATT and SNEGSKA. V loses 5 bases, J loses 4 bases, and the germline ends lie 11 bases apart. To note about this clonotype: There is no known antigen for this receptor. No base quality information exists; no much larger clone differs at one position.

The library was produced with bulk RNA-seq. Sequencer: Illumina HiSeq 2500. The study's processing was this. In the separate targeted TCR-seq dataset, CDR3 sequences were extracted from raw reads and quantified using MiXCR version 2.1.5 with default parameters. In the separate targeted TCR-seq dataset, TCR-beta clones were defined by the combination of V gene, J gene and CDR3 sequence. In the separate targeted TCR-seq dataset, clones with fewer than three counts were first removed, after which only the 90% most strongly expressed clones per sample were kept. In the separate targeted TCR-seq dataset, Treg-Tconv overlap was computed as shared clones divided by total Treg clones per tissue, times 100. TCRdb ran its own pipeline on the public reads, namely fastp trimming at Q25 and MiXCR clone calling, and kept in-frame beta chains. Rows matching on CDR3 protein sequence are summarized as one entry with the most common DNA and genes. TCRdb, not the authors, supplied the V and J calls. The sample table holds approximately 2,400 distinct CDR3 sequences, of which more than 55% were seen once. The leading ten clones occupy over 2.5% of the sample.

The chain is made from TRBV20-1 and TRBJ1-1, with no reliable assignment of the D segment. The TCR was taken from a female donor with luminal breast cancer. Input material: sorted memory Tregs from a lymph node. The intended sense of this specimen's cell subset or site label: CD45RA-negative sorted CD4+ T cells (memory Tconv or effector/memory Treg). The CDR3 corresponds to CSARDKPTEAFF. The DNA sequence is given as TGCAGTGCTCGTGACAAGCCCACTGAAGCTTTCTTT.